These 18 T cell receptor beta chains were sequenced from one sample in a study of human T cells and chemical hapten exposure. MiXCR was run by TCRdb on the RACE reads, yielding one entry per CDR3 protein. The repertoire holds 30,000 to 40,000 distinct CDR3 sequences, more than 8% seen once, with 20% to 30% in the top ten. Time point in this sample: patch test 3, about 24 weeks after DPC sensitization. Stated treatment: therapeutic diphenylcyclopropenone sensitization with weekly scalp DPC. Whole blood that had not been fractionated was the source of extracted total RNA. The starting material was whole blood, obtained in connection with sensitization to the hapten diphenylcyclopropenone (DPC). The receptors derive from a man aged 45-65 years with alopecia areata. Some clones in this sample may be carry-over from other donors' samples.

This clonotype came up a few times. The J gene is TRBJ1-2, the V gene TRBV11-2, with D perhaps TRBD1 (6 bases). The V end lost 1 base, the J end lost 8 bases, and 11 bases lay between the germline ends. Germline loops: CDR1 SGHAT, CDR2 FQNNGV. The CDR3 contains 13 residues. The CDR3 here is CASSLGGGNGYTF. Here the CDR3 DNA reads TGTGCCAGCAGCTTAGGAGGGGGGAACGGCTACACCTTC.

This clonotype has a count of ten or more. This chain links TRBV20-1 with TRBJ2-1; TRBD2 matches at 9 bases. Germline CDR1 is DFQATT and CDR2 is SNEGSKA (reference sequence). The CDR3 spans 15 residues. J gave up 7 bases and V 3 bases, and 10 bases lay outside the gene matches. The CDR3 loop is CSARMGGGRGNEQFF. For the CDR3, the DNA is TGCAGTGCTAGGATGGGTGGCGGGAGGGGAAATGAGCAGTTCTTC.

The chain employs TRBV7-8 and TRBJ2-5; no firm D call. This CDR3 spans 12 amino acids. CDR1 and CDR2 (germline): SGHVS, FQNEAQ. Trimming stripped 5 bases from V and 7 bases from J, with 11 bases between. The DNA for the CDR3 is TGTGCCAGCAGCCTCCCATTTGGGACCCAGTACTTC. Translating it yields CASSLPFGTQYF.

This clonotype was seen a handful of times. The V and J genes are TRBV29-1 and TRBJ1-1, with D unresolved. This CDR3 comprises 15 residues. The V and J ends lost 5 bases and 0 bases respectively, with 16 bases between them. Germline V gene sequence: CDR1 SQVTM, CDR2 ANQGSEA. The CDR3 DNA reads TGCAGCGTTCGTACCGATTTTGAGGTGAACACTGAAGCTTTCTTT. It specifies CSVRTDFEVNTEAFF.

This clonotype came up a few times. The CDR3 nucleotides are TGTGCCAGCAGCGTCGACAGGGGACTAGCGGGAGCCTACGAGCAGTACTTC. Its protein product is CASSVDRGLAGAYEQYF. The V call is TRBV7-8, the J call TRBJ2-7; TRBD2 matches 14 bases. The CDR3 is made up of 17 amino acids. CDR1 and CDR2 from the germline V gene are SGHVS and FQNEAQ. V lost 5 bases, J lost 2 bases, and 8 bases stayed unmatched.

This clonotype was detected many times. V usage is TRBV7-2 and J usage is TRBJ1-2, with 7 bases lining up with TRBD1. Per the germline V gene, CDR1 is SGHTA and CDR2 is FQGNSA. V shed 7 bases, J shed 5 bases, and the junction held 7 bases outside the gene matches. The CDR3 sequence is 13 residues long. CDR3 in amino acids: CASTSQGKYGYTF. The CDR3 coding sequence is TGTGCCAGCACCTCACAGGGGAAGTATGGCTACACCTTC.

This clonotype was observed a handful of times. This chain uses TRBV7-2 with TRBJ2-3, with unresolved D. CDR3 length: 14 residues. Germline loops: CDR1 SGHTA, CDR2 FQGNSA. With 0 bases removed from V and 2 bases from J, the gap between germline ends came to 6 bases. CDR3 protein: CASSLAANTDTQYF. The CDR3 coding sequence is TGTGCCAGCAGCTTAGCTGCCAACACAGATACGCAGTATTTT.

The J gene is TRBJ2-7, the V gene TRBV6-2 or TRBV6-3; 10 bases are a match to TRBD2. Unmatched junction bases numbered 7, after V lost 6 bases and J lost 2 bases. Looked up from germline, CDR1 is MNHEY and CDR2 is SVGEGT. CDR3 length equals 15 residues. In DNA, the CDR3 is TGTGCCAGCAGGCCTAGCGGGAGAAGCCCCTACGAGCAGTACTTC. Residues: CASRPSGRSPYEQYF.

The J gene is TRBJ2-1, the V gene TRBV19; tentative D call: TRBD2 (6 bases). This CDR3 is 16 amino acids long. Germline V gives CDR1 LNHDA, CDR2 SQIVND (reference sequence). V was trimmed by 7 bases and J by 7 bases, leaving 23 bases between them. CDR3 DNA sequence: TGTGCCAGTACGTCAACCCCGGGAGATCGCAAGAATGAGCAGTTCTTC. Its translation: CASTSTPGDRKNEQFF.

This clonotype has more than one count but fewer than ten. The chain recombines TRBV5-6 with TRBJ2-5; D call uncertain. This CDR3 has 13 amino acids. V was shortened by 0 bases and J by 7 bases, with 10 bases between the two germline ends. In germline, CDR1 is SGHDT, CDR2 YYEEEE. CDR3: CASSLERRGTQYF. CDR3 DNA: TGTGCCAGCAGCTTGGAAAGAAGAGGGACCCAGTACTTC.

This clonotype was seen many times. J is TRBJ2-7 and V is TRBV21-1; TRBD1 is the table's D call and was not checked against the DNA. TRBV21-1 is recorded as a pseudogene. CDR3 length equals 14 residues. Written as DNA, the CDR3 is TGTGCCAGCAGCAAACTACAGGTTATATACGAGCAGTACTTC. Translating gives CASSKLQVIYEQYF.

This clonotype was seen a few times. V gene TRBV20-1 combines with J gene TRBJ2-4, with 7 bases lining up with TRBD1. Germline V gives CDR1 DFQATT, CDR2 SNEGSKA (reference sequence). The CDR3 is 12 residues long. The trim removed 3 bases at V and 5 bases at J, leaving 1 base unmatched. The CDR3 protein is CSARGTENIQYF. The CDR3 DNA sequence: TGCAGTGCTAGGGGGACAGAAAACATTCAGTACTTC.

This clonotype was observed many times. The V gene is TRBV9, the J gene TRBJ2-1; D might be TRBD1 (6 bases). The CDR3 spans 16 residues. V lost 7 bases and J lost 4, with 21 bases in between. Germline-derived CDR1 and CDR2 are SGDLS and YYNGEE. CDR3 sequence (DNA): TGTGCCAGCGACCCTTCACAGGGAAACCCTTACAATGAGCAGTTCTTC. Translating it yields CASDPSQGNPYNEQFF.

This clonotype was found many times. The chain joins TRBV7-9 to TRBJ2-3, with 11 bases that match TRBD2. This CDR3 comprises 16 residues. Germline V lookup: CDR1 SEHNR, CDR2 FQNEAQ (reference sequence). Trimming at V came to 6 bases and at J to 4 bases, leaving 9 bases not matched to a gene. This CDR3 is CASSSSSGRFSDTQYF. The DNA for the CDR3 is TGTGCCAGCAGTTCATCTAGCGGGAGGTTCTCAGATACGCAGTATTTT. Complete variable domain (other parts from reference TRBV7-9 and TRBJ2-3): DTGVSQNPRHKITKRGQNVTFRCDPISEHNRLYWYRQTLGQGPEFLTYFQNEAQLEKSRLLSDRFSAERPKGSFSTLEIQRTEQGDSAMYLCASSSSSGRFSDTQYFGPGTRLTVL.

Comments on this clonotype: Germline is not matched at one junction end, which may reflect a read error. The chain carries TRBV7-2 and TRBJ2-7, with TRBD2 matching over 8 bases. The CDR3 loop spans 16 amino acids. Germline CDR1 reads SGHTA; CDR2 reads FQGNSA. The CDR3 spells CASRLAASGFPYEQYF. CDR3 in DNA: TGTGCCAGCAGATTAGCCGCTAGCGGGTTCCCCTACGAGCAGTACTTC.

There are many counts of this clonotype. The V and J genes are TRBV2 and TRBJ2-3; D perhaps matches TRBD1 (5 bases). Trimming stripped 4 bases from V and 4 bases from J, with 9 bases between. The CDR3 is made up of 13 amino acids. CDR1 is SNHLY and CDR2 is FYNNEI in the germline V gene. The CDR3 loop reads CASSGEGADTQYF. The DNA for the CDR3 is TGTGCCAGCAGTGGTGAAGGGGCAGATACGCAGTATTTT.

This clonotype was observed many times. V is TRBV11-2 and J is TRBJ1-3; 7 bases are a match to TRBD1. The CDR3 covers 14 residues. Germline CDR1 and CDR2: SGHAT and FQNNGV. The ends lost 4 bases at V and 3 bases at J; junction bases unmatched: 3. As DNA, the CDR3 is TGTGCCAGCAGCTACAGGGGTCTTGGAAACACCATATATTTT. Translated, it gives CASSYRGLGNTIYF.

The V and J genes are TRBV2 and TRBJ2-7; TRBD2 matches at 8 bases. Germline values: CDR1 SNHLY, CDR2 FYNNEI. The CDR3 sequence is 13 residues long. With V trimmed by 10 bases and J by 2 bases, 7 bases remained unmatched. The CDR3 DNA reads as TGTGCCACAGGACTAGCACTGACCTACGAGCAGTACTTC. This gives the protein CATGLALTYEQYF. The full variable domain, in which reference TRBV2 and TRBJ2-7 provide the parts outside the CDR3, is EPEVTQTPSHQVTQMGQEVILRCVPISNHLYFYWYRQILGQKVEFLVSFYNNEISEKSEIFDDQFSVERPDGSNFTLKIRSTKLEDSAMYFCATGLALTYEQYFGPGTRLTVT.